This TCR beta chain was identified during a study of low-dose radiotherapy and immunotherapy resistance in tumors. Study-wide context: The patients were given nivolumab 240 mg every two weeks and ipilimumab 1 mg/kg every six weeks, through an intravenous route.

The sample holds many counts of this clonotype. This CDR3 contains 16 residues. Germline V CDR1 and CDR2: MGHRA, YSYEKL. V lost 0 bases, J lost 7 bases, and 15 bases lay in between. TRAV- and TRBV-specific primers were used for first-strand cDNA, which covered alpha and beta chains. Using a constant-region primer together with a V-primer adapter, TCRs were subjected to roughly 18 PCR cycles of amplification. TCRdb recomputed calls from the reads with MiXCR, one row per CDR3 protein. The top ten clones hold roughly 2.8% of a sample with 65,000 to 100,000 distinct CDR3 sequences, about 18% of them seen once. Documented time point: before trial treatment. Low-dose radiotherapy and low-dose cyclophosphamide, together with aspirin, ipilimumab and nivolumab, were given to donors.

The TCR originated in a male donor with prostate cancer. V and J are TRBV4-1 and TRBJ1-4; possible D gene TRBD1, 5 bases. The source was PBMCs, collected before treatment. CDR3 loop: CASSQEPQGGGEKLFF. The CDR3 DNA is TGCGCCAGCAGCCAAGAGCCTCAGGGAGGTGGTGAAAAACTGTTTTTT.